This T cell receptor beta chain emerged from a study of control samples from healthy donors and cancer patients. This CDR3 is 16 amino acids long. The trim removed 3 bases at V and 4 bases at J, leaving 6 bases unmatched. In germline, CDR1 is MNHNS, CDR2 SASEGT. The table came from immunoSEQ multiplex PCR; TCRdb's copy has only in-frame clones and leaves some out. The data contain roughly 86,000 clones, approximately 95% of them singletons. This clone appeared once. This receptor was obtained from a woman aged 25 to 39 in good health. The chain joins TRBV6-1 to TRBJ1-4, with 9 positions matching TRBD1. What was sequenced was blood. The CDR3 protein is CASSDAPGQGNEKLFF. In nucleotides, the CDR3 is TGTGCCAGCAGTGACGCCCCGGGACAGGGTAATGAAAAACTGTTTTTT.